These T cell receptor beta chains were read from a single sample in a study of T cell responses to AZD1222 COVID-19 vaccine. Here immunoSEQ multiplex PCR was the method, and the copy in TCRdb shows in-frame clones only, minus some. The sample yields over 150,000 clones, approximately 86% seen once. This specimen consisted of peripheral blood, obtained 28 days after the second AZD1222 dose. These receptors were collected from an adult who received the AZD1222 COVID-19 vaccine. The CDR3 runs from the conserved cysteine through the conserved F or W. Each record gives: CDR3 DNA, CDR3 protein, clone size, V gene, D gene, J gene. D genes are given only for firm matches. The size field is filled for only some rows; it gives once, few, many or a size class.

CDR3nt: TGTGCCAGCAGCTACCTGGGGCGGGAGACCCAGTACTTC
CDR3aa: CASSYLGRETQYF
abundance: NA
v_gene: TRBV7-9
d_gene: NA
j_gene: TRBJ2-5

CDR3nt: TGCGCCAGCAGCCAAGAGGAGGGGTCTAGGTACAATGAGCAGTTCTTC
CDR3aa: CASSQEEGSRYNEQFF
abundance: NA
v_gene: TRBV4-3
d_gene: NA
j_gene: TRBJ2-1

CDR3nt: TGCAGTGCTAGTGATTCAGGGGTCGGGAACACTGAAGCTTTCTTT
CDR3aa: CSASDSGVGNTEAFF
abundance: NA
v_gene: TRBV20-1
d_gene: NA
j_gene: TRBJ1-1

CDR3nt: TGTGCCAGCAGCCCCCCCTATAGCGGCACCGGGGAGCTGTTTTTT
CDR3aa: CASSPPYSGTGELFF
abundance: NA
v_gene: TRBV9
d_gene: NA
j_gene: TRBJ2-2

CDR3nt: TGTGCCAGCAGCTTAGACAGGGTCAATGAGCAGTTCTTC
CDR3aa: CASSLDRVNEQFF
abundance: NA
v_gene: TRBV13
d_gene: NA
j_gene: TRBJ2-1

CDR3nt: TGTGCCAGCAGCTTAGCAGCGGGGGGGCTCGAGGGAGATACGCAGTATTTT
CDR3aa: CASSLAAGGLEGDTQYF
abundance: once
v_gene: TRBV13
d_gene: TRBD2
j_gene: TRBJ2-3

CDR3nt: TGTGCCTGGAGTAAACCGGGACAGGGGGCGGTAAATGAAAAACTGTTTTTT
CDR3aa: CAWSKPGQGAVNEKLFF
abundance: NA
v_gene: TRBV30
d_gene: TRBD1
j_gene: TRBJ1-4

CDR3nt: TGTGCCAGCAGTTACTCGACAGGGTCCTATGGAAACACCATATATTTT
CDR3aa: CASSYSTGSYGNTIYF
abundance: NA
v_gene: TRBV6-5
d_gene: TRBD1
j_gene: TRBJ1-3

CDR3nt: TGCAGCGGATGGGACAGGGAAAAACTGTTTTTT
CDR3aa: CSGWDREKLFF
abundance: NA
v_gene: TRBV29-1
d_gene: TRBD1
j_gene: TRBJ1-4

CDR3nt: TGTGCCAGCAGTTACTCTCAGGGAGGTAACTATGGCTACACCTTC
CDR3aa: CASSYSQGGNYGYTF
abundance: once
v_gene: TRBV6-5
d_gene: NA
j_gene: TRBJ1-2

CDR3nt: TGTGCCAGCAGCCAAGGGACAGGGGGAGGGCAGCCCCAGCATTTT
CDR3aa: CASSQGTGGGQPQHF
abundance: NA
v_gene: TRBV3-1/TRBV3-2
d_gene: TRBD1
j_gene: TRBJ1-5

CDR3nt: TGTGCCAGCAGCTTGCAGGGGGAGGGTACGCAGTATTTT
CDR3aa: CASSLQGEGTQYF
abundance: NA
v_gene: TRBV7-2
d_gene: NA
j_gene: TRBJ2-3

CDR3nt: TGCGCCAGCAGCTTGGCCGGGACAGGTTTGAACACTGAAGCTTTCTTT
CDR3aa: CASSLAGTGLNTEAFF
abundance: NA
v_gene: TRBV5-1
d_gene: TRBD1
j_gene: TRBJ1-1

CDR3nt: TGTGCCTGGAATGCCGAGCGCTGGCGCGAGCAGTACTTC
CDR3aa: CAWNAERWREQYF
abundance: NA
v_gene: TRBV30
d_gene: NA
j_gene: TRBJ2-7

CDR3nt: TGTGCCAGCAGTAACACAGGGGGCTCGAGTCAGCCCCAGCATTTT
CDR3aa: CASSNTGGSSQPQHF
abundance: NA
v_gene: TRBV6-1
d_gene: TRBD1
j_gene: TRBJ1-5

CDR3nt: TGTGCCAGCAGCTTTAGCTCGGGGGGGCAAACCGGGGAGCTGTTTTTT
CDR3aa: CASSFSSGGQTGELFF
abundance: once
v_gene: TRBV7-8
d_gene: TRBD2
j_gene: TRBJ2-2

CDR3nt: TGTGCCAGCAGTTTACAGGGCGGCTACACCTTC
CDR3aa: CASSLQGGYTF
abundance: NA
v_gene: TRBV12-3/TRBV12-4
d_gene: NA
j_gene: TRBJ1-2

CDR3nt: TGTGCCAGCAGCGTTGTAATGGGAAACACCATATATTTT
CDR3aa: CASSVVMGNTIYF
abundance: NA
v_gene: TRBV5-8
d_gene: NA
j_gene: TRBJ1-3

CDR3nt: TGTGCCAGCAGCTCCGAGACGACAAGCTACGAGCAGTACTTC
CDR3aa: CASSSETTSYEQYF
abundance: NA
v_gene: TRBV5-4
d_gene: NA
j_gene: TRBJ2-7

CDR3nt: TGCGCCAGCAGCCCCCAGAGAGGGAACACTGAAGCTTTCTTT
CDR3aa: CASSPQRGNTEAFF
abundance: NA
v_gene: TRBV4-1
d_gene: NA
j_gene: TRBJ1-1

CDR3nt: TGCGCCAGCAGCTCGGGACTAGCGGGGGGCACAGATACGCAGTATTTT
CDR3aa: CASSSGLAGGTDTQYF
abundance: NA
v_gene: TRBV5-1
d_gene: TRBD2
j_gene: TRBJ2-3

CDR3nt: TGTGCCAGCAGCTTAGCGTTGGCCGGAGGGTCCGGCTACACCTTC
CDR3aa: CASSLALAGGSGYTF
abundance: NA
v_gene: TRBV7-2
d_gene: NA
j_gene: TRBJ1-2

CDR3nt: TGTGCCAGCAGCCCCGACAAGTTTTACACTGAAGCTTTCTTT
CDR3aa: CASSPDKFYTEAFF
abundance: once
v_gene: TRBV7-2
d_gene: NA
j_gene: TRBJ1-1

CDR3nt: TGTGCCAGCAGTCAAGGCACTGGCACTGAAGCTTTCTTT
CDR3aa: CASSQGTGTEAFF
abundance: NA
v_gene: TRBV6-4
d_gene: NA
j_gene: TRBJ1-1

CDR3nt: TGTGCCACCAGCAGAGCGCCCCGAGCCACAACTAATGAAAAACTGTTTTTT
CDR3aa: CATSRAPRATTNEKLFF
abundance: NA
v_gene: TRBV15
d_gene: NA
j_gene: TRBJ1-4

CDR3nt: TGCGCCAGCAGCTTGGCCCAGGGCGGAAACATTCAGTACTTC
CDR3aa: CASSLAQGGNIQYF
abundance: NA
v_gene: TRBV5-1
d_gene: NA
j_gene: TRBJ2-4

CDR3nt: TGTGCCTGGCAGTCCACCTGGACAGGGGGCGCTGGCCAGTTCTCCTACGAGCAGTACTTC
CDR3aa: CAWQSTWTGGAGQFSYEQYF
abundance: NA
v_gene: TRBV30
d_gene: TRBD1
j_gene: TRBJ2-7

CDR3nt: TGTGCCAGCAGTTTCAGGACAGGGGGGGACGGGGAGCTGTTTTTT
CDR3aa: CASSFRTGGDGELFF
abundance: NA
v_gene: TRBV27
d_gene: TRBD1
j_gene: TRBJ2-2

CDR3nt: TGTGCCAGCTCACCACCGACAGGGCTCGACGAGCAGTACTTC
CDR3aa: CASSPPTGLDEQYF
abundance: NA
v_gene: TRBV18
d_gene: TRBD1
j_gene: TRBJ2-7

CDR3nt: TGCAGCGCCCGACAGGGGGATCGCTACGAGCAGTACTTC
CDR3aa: CSARQGDRYEQYF
abundance: NA
v_gene: TRBV29-1
d_gene: TRBD1
j_gene: TRBJ2-7

CDR3nt: TGCGCCAGCAGCTTGGATGGCTCTGGAAACACCATATATTTT
CDR3aa: CASSLDGSGNTIYF
abundance: NA
v_gene: TRBV5-1
d_gene: NA
j_gene: TRBJ1-3

CDR3nt: TGCAGCGTTAGACCGACAGGAGCGGACACTGAAGCTTTCTTT
CDR3aa: CSVRPTGADTEAFF
abundance: NA
v_gene: TRBV29-1
d_gene: NA
j_gene: TRBJ1-1

CDR3nt: TGTGCCAGCAGCTTGCCGGAATCCTACGAGCAGTACTTC
CDR3aa: CASSLPESYEQYF
abundance: NA
v_gene: TRBV11-2
d_gene: NA
j_gene: TRBJ2-7

CDR3nt: TGTGCCAGCAGAGACAGGGAGGGTGGGAACACTGAAGCTTTCTTT
CDR3aa: CASRDREGGNTEAFF
abundance: NA
v_gene: TRBV6-5
d_gene: TRBD1
j_gene: TRBJ1-1

CDR3nt: TGTGCCATCGGGCGGGAGACTAGCACAGATACGCAGTATTTT
CDR3aa: CAIGRETSTDTQYF
abundance: NA
v_gene: TRBV10-3
d_gene: TRBD2
j_gene: TRBJ2-3

CDR3nt: TGCGCCAGCAGCTTGGAGGACAGTCCCGAGCAGTACTTC
CDR3aa: CASSLEDSPEQYF
abundance: NA
v_gene: TRBV5-1
d_gene: NA
j_gene: TRBJ2-7

CDR3nt: TGTGCCAGCAGCCCCTCTCCCCAGGGTCGGGACGAGCAGTACTTC
CDR3aa: CASSPSPQGRDEQYF
abundance: NA
v_gene: TRBV5-4
d_gene: NA
j_gene: TRBJ2-7

CDR3nt: TGTGCCAGCAGTTACCAGGCAGCTGGAAACACCATATATTTT
CDR3aa: CASSYQAAGNTIYF
abundance: NA
v_gene: TRBV6-5
d_gene: NA
j_gene: TRBJ1-3

CDR3nt: TGTGCCAGCAGCCGGGACCTAGAGTTGGACGGGGAGCTGTTTTTT
CDR3aa: CASSRDLELDGELFF
abundance: few
v_gene: TRBV11-3
d_gene: NA
j_gene: TRBJ2-2

CDR3nt: TGTGCCAGCAGCGTAGAGTCGGACCATAGCACAGATACGCAGTATTTT
CDR3aa: CASSVESDHSTDTQYF
abundance: NA
v_gene: TRBV9
d_gene: NA
j_gene: TRBJ2-3

CDR3nt: TGTGCCAGCAGCTTTTCACAGGTTACCTACAATGAGCAGTTCTTC
CDR3aa: CASSFSQVTYNEQFF
abundance: NA
v_gene: TRBV7-2
d_gene: NA
j_gene: TRBJ2-1

CDR3nt: TGTGCCAGTAGTACAGGGGCGGGTGTTCAGACTGAAGCTTTCTTT
CDR3aa: CASSTGAGVQTEAFF
abundance: NA
v_gene: TRBV19
d_gene: NA
j_gene: TRBJ1-1

CDR3nt: TGCGCCAGCGGACACCCGACAGGGAGGAACTATGGCTACACCTTC
CDR3aa: CASGHPTGRNYGYTF
abundance: NA
v_gene: TRBV4-3
d_gene: TRBD1
j_gene: TRBJ1-2

CDR3nt: TGTGCCAGCAGCCCATCCTACGGGACAGGCACAGATACGCAGTATTTT
CDR3aa: CASSPSYGTGTDTQYF
abundance: NA
v_gene: TRBV9
d_gene: TRBD1
j_gene: TRBJ2-3

CDR3nt: TGTGCCAGCAGGTACCGGGACAGGGGCGGCTACACCTTC
CDR3aa: CASRYRDRGGYTF
abundance: NA
v_gene: TRBV5-6
d_gene: TRBD1
j_gene: TRBJ1-2

CDR3nt: TGTGCCAGCAGCCCTTCCGTCTCTGGGGCCAACGTCCTGACTTTC
CDR3aa: CASSPSVSGANVLTF
abundance: few
v_gene: TRBV7-3
d_gene: NA
j_gene: TRBJ2-6

CDR3nt: TGTGCCAGCACCGCCACGAGGGCAACTAATGAAAAACTGTTTTTT
CDR3aa: CASTATRATNEKLFF
abundance: NA
v_gene: TRBV6-5
d_gene: NA
j_gene: TRBJ1-4

CDR3nt: TGTGCCAGCAGCCAACTCGGGGGGCTGACAGATACGCAGTATTTT
CDR3aa: CASSQLGGLTDTQYF
abundance: NA
v_gene: TRBV3-1/TRBV3-2
d_gene: NA
j_gene: TRBJ2-3

CDR3nt: TGTGCCAGCAGCCCGGGACAGGGGGCAACTAACTATGGCTACACCTTC
CDR3aa: CASSPGQGATNYGYTF
abundance: NA
v_gene: TRBV7-9
d_gene: TRBD1
j_gene: TRBJ1-2

CDR3nt: TGTGCCAGTAGTCCCAGGGAGGGAAGGGGCACTGAAGCTTTCTTT
CDR3aa: CASSPREGRGTEAFF
abundance: NA
v_gene: TRBV19
d_gene: NA
j_gene: TRBJ1-1

CDR3nt: TGTGCCAGCAGCCAAGATGCGGGCCTGGAAGAAAAACTGTTTTTT
CDR3aa: CASSQDAGLEEKLFF
abundance: NA
v_gene: TRBV3-1/TRBV3-2
d_gene: NA
j_gene: TRBJ1-4

CDR3nt: TGTGCCAGTAGCGCCTCTGGAAACACCATATATTTT
CDR3aa: CASSASGNTIYF
abundance: NA
v_gene: TRBV19
d_gene: NA
j_gene: TRBJ1-3

CDR3nt: TGTGCCAGCAGCTTGGTGGGCAGGGATGATGAAGGCTACACCTTC
CDR3aa: CASSLVGRDDEGYTF
abundance: NA
v_gene: TRBV5-5
d_gene: NA
j_gene: TRBJ1-2

CDR3nt: TGTGCCAGCAGCTTAACTGACACCGGGGAGCTGTTTTTT
CDR3aa: CASSLTDTGELFF
abundance: NA
v_gene: TRBV7-3
d_gene: NA
j_gene: TRBJ2-2

CDR3nt: TGTGCCAGCAGCGTAACTAGCGGGGGGACCGGGGAGCTGTTTTTT
CDR3aa: CASSVTSGGTGELFF
abundance: NA
v_gene: TRBV9
d_gene: TRBD2
j_gene: TRBJ2-2

CDR3nt: TGTGCCAGCAGTGAAGCTCCTAACTTGGGGGGCTACACCTTC
CDR3aa: CASSEAPNLGGYTF
abundance: NA
v_gene: TRBV6-1
d_gene: NA
j_gene: TRBJ1-2

CDR3nt: TGCGCCAGCAGCTTGCGGGGTGGAAGCAATCAGCCCCAGCATTTT
CDR3aa: CASSLRGGSNQPQHF
abundance: NA
v_gene: TRBV5-1
d_gene: NA
j_gene: TRBJ1-5

CDR3nt: TGTGCCAGCAGTTCCCGACCCAAAGGGAAGAATAATTCACCCCTCCACTTT
CDR3aa: CASSSRPKGKNNSPLHF
abundance: NA
v_gene: TRBV28
d_gene: NA
j_gene: TRBJ1-6

CDR3nt: TGTGCCAGCAGCATCTTCGGGGGGCGTGGAACTGAAGCTTTCTTT
CDR3aa: CASSIFGGRGTEAFF
abundance: NA
v_gene: TRBV7-2
d_gene: NA
j_gene: TRBJ1-1